This T cell receptor (beta chain) was recovered during a study of beta chain features in type 1 diabetes. For the study at large: What patients shared with healthy donors was a similar profile of age, gender and cell yields.

Findings and caveats of the study: Healthy donors had naive, central memory and Treg TCRB repertoires that appeared less similar than those seen among patients. Individuals with type 1 diabetes displayed fewer insertions and more deletions at VDJ junctions.

Of the isolated RNA, all was reverse transcribed, and so the sequenced material was expressed TCRB transcripts. Sequenced by immunoSEQ multiplex PCR; TCRdb stores in-frame clones only, minus some. The sample lists about 320,000 clones; 12% to 15% were seen once. Ten or more counts support this clone. Its antigen is not known. Sorting produced populations that all topped 95% purity. The germline gives CDR1 SEHNR, CDR2 FQNEAQ (reference sequence). The CDR3 has 12 residues. V was clipped by 3 bases and J by 12 bases, with 12 bases between them. The sequenced material came from central memory CD4+ T cells from blood. V and J are TRBV7-9 and TRBJ2-1; D might be TRBD1 or TRBD2, each matching 5 bases. The receptor comes from a man aged 25 to 45 in good health. The CDR3 DNA follows: TGTGCCAGCAGCTTGTCCGGGACCACGCAGTTCTTC. It encodes CASSLSGTTQFF.